The rows below give T cell receptor beta chains drawn from one sample of a study of response to subunit inactivated influenza vaccine. TCRdb called the RT-PCR reads again in MiXCR, with one record for every CDR3 protein. The repertoire includes hundreds of thousands of distinct CDR3 sequences, approximately 12% of them detected once, and about a tenth sits in the top ten. Sequenced here: PBMCs from blood, sampled on the day of vaccination. These receptors were collected from a man aged 50 or older who received an inactivated influenza vaccine. Both conserved end residues are part of each CDR3. Each record gives: D gene, J gene, clone size, V gene, CDR3 DNA, CDR3 protein. The D gene is left open where the match is weak. The listing skips clone size in some rows; elsewhere it reads once, few, many or a size class.

D: NA; J: TRBJ2-5; size: NA; V: TRBV15; DNA: TGTGCCACCAGCAGAGATAGGGTCGGTTGGGAGACCCAGTACTTC; CDR3: CATSRDRVGWETQYF
D: TRBD2; J: TRBJ2-5; size: few; V: TRBV4-1; DNA: TGCGCCAGCGCTAGCGGGGGGCCCCAAGAGACCCAGTACTTC; CDR3: CASASGGPQETQYF
D: TRBD1; J: TRBJ2-3; size: many; V: TRBV10-3; DNA: TGTGCCATCAGCGGACAGGGGCCAGATACGCAGTATTTT; CDR3: CAISGQGPDTQYF
D: NA; J: TRBJ2-1; size: NA; V: TRBV12-3/TRBV12-4; DNA: TGTGCCAGCGTCGGGTTGGGAAATGAGCAGTTCTTC; CDR3: CASVGLGNEQFF
D: NA; J: TRBJ2-2; size: NA; V: TRBV12-3/TRBV12-4; DNA: TGTGCCAGCAGTTTAAGGACGGTCGGGGGGGAGCTGTTTTTT; CDR3: CASSLRTVGGELFF
D: NA; J: TRBJ2-5; size: NA; V: TRBV12-3/TRBV12-4; DNA: TGTGCCAGCACCGCTGGGGGGCTCGTCACAGAGACCCAGTACTTC; CDR3: CASTAGGLVTETQYF
D: NA; J: TRBJ2-1; size: NA; V: TRBV29-1; DNA: TGCAGCGTTGATCGGCAGCCGACAGGCAATGAGCAGTTCTTC; CDR3: CSVDRQPTGNEQFF
D: NA; J: TRBJ1-2; size: many; V: TRBV6-1; DNA: TGTGCCAGCAGTGAACAGCCGACAGAAACTTATGGCTACACCTTC; CDR3: CASSEQPTETYGYTF
D: TRBD2; J: TRBJ2-1; size: NA; V: TRBV7-2; DNA: TGTGCCAGCAGTTTCGGGACTAGCAATGAGCAGTTCTTC; CDR3: CASSFGTSNEQFF
D: TRBD2; J: TRBJ2-7; size: few; V: TRBV12-3/TRBV12-4; DNA: TGTGCCAGCAGTTTCGAGCGGGAGTCTTTTGGCTACGAGCAGTACTTC; CDR3: CASSFERESFGYEQYF
D: NA; J: TRBJ2-1; size: NA; V: TRBV7-2; DNA: TGTGCCAGCAGCCCACCCCCTGGCGTATACAATGAGCAGTTCTTC; CDR3: CASSPPPGVYNEQFF
D: NA; J: TRBJ2-5; size: few; V: TRBV29-1; DNA: TGCAGCGTTGAAGTCAGACTTCAAGAGACCCAGTACTTC; CDR3: CSVEVRLQETQYF
D: NA; J: TRBJ2-7; size: many; V: TRBV7-2; DNA: TGTGCCAGCAGCTTAGCGAGGAACTACGAGCAGTACTTC; CDR3: CASSLARNYEQYF
D: TRBD1; J: TRBJ2-1; size: NA; V: TRBV20-1; DNA: TGCAGTGCTACCACCTTCCGGGACAGGGTTTACGATGAGCAGTTCTTC; CDR3: CSATTFRDRVYDEQFF
D: NA; J: TRBJ2-7; size: NA; V: TRBV6-2/TRBV6-3; DNA: TGTGCCAGCAGTTACTCGATGCTCGGGACTTTTTCCTACGAGCAGTACTTC; CDR3: CASSYSMLGTFSYEQYF
D: NA; J: TRBJ2-5; size: NA; V: TRBV4-1; DNA: TGCGCCAGCAGCCAAGTGAAGGGGCCAGAGACCCAGTACTTC; CDR3: CASSQVKGPETQYF
D: TRBD1; J: TRBJ2-1; size: NA; V: TRBV7-8; DNA: TGTGCCAGCAGCAGACAGGGGGCTGGTGAGCAGTTCTTC; CDR3: CASSRQGAGEQFF
D: NA; J: TRBJ2-5; size: NA; V: TRBV5-6; DNA: TGTGCCAGCGGGTCAGGAACCCAAGAGACCCAGTACTTC; CDR3: CASGSGTQETQYF
D: TRBD1; J: TRBJ1-6; size: many; V: TRBV5-1; DNA: TGCGCCAGCGGAAGACAGGGAGATTCACCCCTCCACTTT; CDR3: CASGRQGDSPLHF
D: NA; J: TRBJ2-1; size: few; V: TRBV14; DNA: TGTGCCAGCAGCCAAGTTGTGGGAGGAGAGCAGTTCTTC; CDR3: CASSQVVGGEQFF
D: TRBD2; J: TRBJ2-2; size: NA; V: TRBV10-3; DNA: TGTGCCATCAGTCCAGCGGGAAACACCGGGGAGCTGTTTTTT; CDR3: CAISPAGNTGELFF
D: NA; J: TRBJ2-1; size: NA; V: TRBV20-1; DNA: TGCAGTGCTAGAGCAAATGACAGGTCCCTCAATGAGCAGTTCTTC; CDR3: CSARANDRSLNEQFF
D: NA; J: TRBJ2-7; size: few; V: TRBV7-9; DNA: TGTGCCAGCACCCCCGCGGGGCGGATCTACGAGCAGTACTTC; CDR3: CASTPAGRIYEQYF
D: TRBD2; J: TRBJ2-7; size: NA; V: TRBV29-1; DNA: TGCAGCGTTAGGGTATCTAGCGGGAGAATGCTTTATGGGGAGCAGTACTTC; CDR3: CSVRVSSGRMLYGEQYF
D: NA; J: TRBJ2-3; size: NA; V: TRBV28; DNA: TGTGCCAGCAGGGAGACAACCACTAGCACAGATACGCAGTATTTT; CDR3: CASRETTTSTDTQYF
D: NA; J: TRBJ1-3; size: NA; V: TRBV15; DNA: TGTGCCACCAGCAAAGATTCGGGGTTACCTTCTGGAAACACCATATATTTT; CDR3: CATSKDSGLPSGNTIYF
D: TRBD2; J: TRBJ2-7; size: NA; V: TRBV3-1; DNA: TGTGCCAGCAGCCAAGGGCTAGCGGGAGTCTCCTACGAGCAGTACTTC; CDR3: CASSQGLAGVSYEQYF
D: NA; J: TRBJ2-1; size: NA; V: TRBV12-3/TRBV12-4; DNA: TGTGCCAGCAGCCCTTGGGACAATGAGCAGTTCTTC; CDR3: CASSPWDNEQFF
D: NA; J: TRBJ2-5; size: once; V: TRBV7-8; DNA: TGTGCCAGCAGCTTATTGGGCACGTACCAAGAGACCCAGTACTTC; CDR3: CASSLLGTYQETQYF
D: TRBD1; J: TRBJ1-2; size: many; V: TRBV27; DNA: TGTGCCAGCAGTTTAAGGAAGACAGGGACCTCTTATGGCTACACCTTC; CDR3: CASSLRKTGTSYGYTF
D: NA; J: TRBJ2-3; size: NA; V: TRBV11-2; DNA: TGTGCCAGCAGCTTATACGGGGGCGGCGGAACTAGCACAGATACGCAGTATTTT; CDR3: CASSLYGGGGTSTDTQYF
D: TRBD1; J: TRBJ1-2; size: many; V: TRBV12-3/TRBV12-4; DNA: TGTGCCAGCAGTTTAAAGGGGGCGGGAGGCTACACCTTC; CDR3: CASSLKGAGGYTF
D: NA; J: TRBJ2-5; size: many; V: TRBV11-2; DNA: TGTGCCAGCAGCTTTCGAGTGGCGGGAAGTCTCCGGCCCCAAGAGACCCAGTACTTC; CDR3: CASSFRVAGSLRPQETQYF
D: NA; J: TRBJ2-7; size: many; V: TRBV7-8; DNA: TGTGCCAGCAGCAAGGAAACCGGTACCTACGAGCAGTACTTC; CDR3: CASSKETGTYEQYF
D: TRBD1; J: TRBJ2-7; size: NA; V: TRBV5-5; DNA: TGTGCCAGCAGCCCGGTACAGGGGCGACTCTCCTACGAGCAGTACTTC; CDR3: CASSPVQGRLSYEQYF
D: NA; J: TRBJ2-7; size: NA; V: TRBV5-1; DNA: TGCGCCAGCAACCCAGGAAGCGGTACTTACGGCGAGCAGTACTTC; CDR3: CASNPGSGTYGEQYF
D: NA; J: TRBJ1-5; size: NA; V: TRBV20-1; DNA: TGCAGTGCTAGCCCCTCGAATCAGCCCCAGCATTTT; CDR3: CSASPSNQPQHF
D: TRBD2; J: TRBJ2-7; size: few; V: TRBV5-1; DNA: TGCGCCAGCAGCTTGGCCTCGCTAGCGGGAGTCTACGAGCAGTACTTC; CDR3: CASSLASLAGVYEQYF
D: NA; J: TRBJ2-7; size: many; V: TRBV10-3; DNA: TGTGCCATCATTAGAGCGGGCTCCAACTACGAGCAGTACTTC; CDR3: CAIIRAGSNYEQYF
D: NA; J: TRBJ1-3; size: few; V: TRBV9; DNA: TGTGCCAGCAACCCGGACCGCGGAAACACCATATATTTT; CDR3: CASNPDRGNTIYF
D: NA; J: TRBJ1-1; size: few; V: TRBV5-1; DNA: TGCGCCAGCAGCCCGAAAGCTTTCTTT; CDR3: CASSPKAFF